This T cell receptor beta chain was recorded in a study of CD8 T cells in ankylosing spondylitis. General study points: One TCR beta motif, made up of roughly 8 highly homologous variants, appeared characteristic of ankylosing spondylitis blood. CD8+ by phenotype, disease-linked clones were relatively rare in peripheral blood. Earlier authors reported some of these motif variants in reactive arthritis synovial fluid and blood. Reported data indicate significant enrichment of disease-linked clones within matched ankylosing spondylitis synovial fluid.

5'-RACE, quantitative and with molecular barcodes, yielded the TCR beta libraries. TCRdb re-analysed the 5' RACE reads in MiXCR, keeping a single row per CDR3 protein. The sample contains approximately 300,000 distinct CDR3 sequences, roughly 8% of which appear only once. Germline V gene sequence: CDR1 SNHLY, CDR2 FYNNEI. This CDR3 has 14 residues. J was trimmed by 9 bases and V by 2 bases; bases with no gene match: 6. Turning to this clonotype: Its target is unknown.

The receptor was isolated from a male donor with ankylosing spondylitis. The chain joins TRBV2 to TRBJ2-5; 10 positions match TRBD2. The source material was blood, either unsorted or a sorted T cell fraction (not recorded which). The CDR3 loop is CASSESSGGRAQYF. For the CDR3, the DNA is TGTGCCAGCAGTGAATCTAGCGGGGGCCGGGCCCAGTACTTC.